These T cell receptor beta chains were read from a single sample in a study of early T cells in non-severe SARS-CoV-2 infection. TCRdb re-called the 5' RACE reads through MiXCR, storing one row per CDR3 protein. The sample lists roughly 54,000 distinct CDR3 sequences; roughly 12% were seen once. Sequencing was carried out using whole blood. The receptors were sampled from an adult who was a healthcare worker with PCR-confirmed SARS-CoV-2 infection or an uninfected control (not recorded which). CDR3s include the opening cysteine and the closing phenylalanine or tryptophan. Each record gives: clone size, D gene, J gene, V gene, CDR3 DNA, CDR3 protein. A D gene is named only where the DNA matches it firmly. The size of a clone is reported for some rows only, either as once, few or many, or as a class for expanded clones.

abundance: NA
d_gene: NA
j_gene: TRBJ2-7
v_gene: TRBV12-3/TRBV12-4
CDR3nt: TGTGCCAGCAGTGCCATAGGGTACGAGCAGTACTTC
CDR3aa: CASSAIGYEQYF

abundance: NA
d_gene: NA
j_gene: TRBJ2-5
v_gene: TRBV28
CDR3nt: TGTGCCAGCAGAAAGGGTGGCAAGGAGACCCAGTACTTC
CDR3aa: CASRKGGKETQYF

abundance: NA
d_gene: NA
j_gene: TRBJ1-5
v_gene: TRBV4-1
CDR3nt: TGCGCCAGCAGCCAAGAAGGGTCCGGACAGCCCCAGCATTTT
CDR3aa: CASSQEGSGQPQHF

abundance: NA
d_gene: NA
j_gene: TRBJ2-1
v_gene: TRBV5-1
CDR3nt: TGCGCCAGCAGCTTGTCCGGGAGCGCGGGAAATGAGCAGTTCTTC
CDR3aa: CASSLSGSAGNEQFF

abundance: NA
d_gene: TRBD1
j_gene: TRBJ2-7
v_gene: TRBV30
CDR3nt: TGTGCCTGGAGTGGGAAGGGACAGGGGACCTACGAGCAGTACTTC
CDR3aa: CAWSGKGQGTYEQYF

abundance: NA
d_gene: NA
j_gene: TRBJ2-1
v_gene: TRBV3-1
CDR3nt: TGTGCCAGCAGCGCTCGGGATACTGAGCAGTTCTTC
CDR3aa: CASSARDTEQFF

abundance: few
d_gene: TRBD1
j_gene: TRBJ2-7
v_gene: TRBV18
CDR3nt: TGTGCCAGCTCACCAACTAGGGGACAGACCGAGCAGTACTTC
CDR3aa: CASSPTRGQTEQYF

abundance: NA
d_gene: NA
j_gene: TRBJ2-1
v_gene: TRBV29-1
CDR3nt: TGCAGCGTTCTGGGGGAAACTCCCAATGAGCAGTTCTTC
CDR3aa: CSVLGETPNEQFF

abundance: many
d_gene: TRBD2
j_gene: TRBJ2-7
v_gene: TRBV12-3/TRBV12-4
CDR3nt: TGTGCCAGCAGTTTAAAGCGGGGCCACGAGCAGTACTTC
CDR3aa: CASSLKRGHEQYF

abundance: NA
d_gene: NA
j_gene: TRBJ2-3
v_gene: TRBV7-8
CDR3nt: TGTGCCAGCTCTGAGTGGGTCACAGATACGCAGTATTTT
CDR3aa: CASSEWVTDTQYF

abundance: many
d_gene: NA
j_gene: TRBJ2-3
v_gene: TRBV7-9
CDR3nt: TGTGCCAGCAGCGGTGGCACAGATACGCAGTATTTT
CDR3aa: CASSGGTDTQYF

abundance: many
d_gene: NA
j_gene: TRBJ2-3
v_gene: TRBV18
CDR3nt: TGTGCCAGCTCACCAGGGACGCGGGCAGATACGCAGTATTTT
CDR3aa: CASSPGTRADTQYF

abundance: NA
d_gene: TRBD1
j_gene: TRBJ1-1
v_gene: TRBV20-1
CDR3nt: TGCAGTGCTTTTTCTCCGACAGGGAAGGATACTGAAGCTTTCTTT
CDR3aa: CSAFSPTGKDTEAFF

abundance: NA
d_gene: NA
j_gene: TRBJ2-7
v_gene: TRBV20-1
CDR3nt: TGCAGTGCTGGATCCCAAAGGGGGTACCACGAGCAGTACTTC
CDR3aa: CSAGSQRGYHEQYF

abundance: NA
d_gene: NA
j_gene: TRBJ1-2
v_gene: TRBV5-5
CDR3nt: TGTGCCAGCAGCCTAACAGGGCTCTATGGCTACACCTTC
CDR3aa: CASSLTGLYGYTF

abundance: few
d_gene: NA
j_gene: TRBJ1-6
v_gene: TRBV9
CDR3nt: TGTGCCAGCAGCGCCCGGGACACAACAAATAATTCACCCCTCCACTTT
CDR3aa: CASSARDTTNNSPLHF

abundance: many
d_gene: NA
j_gene: TRBJ2-7
v_gene: TRBV30
CDR3nt: TGTGCCTGGGTACCACCCCTAGGGGGTAACTCCTACGAGCAGTACTTC
CDR3aa: CAWVPPLGGNSYEQYF

abundance: many
d_gene: TRBD1
j_gene: TRBJ1-2
v_gene: TRBV20-1
CDR3nt: TGCAGTGTTGGGGCTGTGGGCAGGGGGAATAGTTACTATGGCTACACCTTC
CDR3aa: CSVGAVGRGNSYYGYTF

abundance: NA
d_gene: NA
j_gene: TRBJ1-1
v_gene: TRBV5-1
CDR3nt: TGCGCCAGCAGCTTGGCGGGGGTGAGCCGGGCTTTCTTT
CDR3aa: CASSLAGVSRAFF

abundance: NA
d_gene: NA
j_gene: TRBJ1-4
v_gene: TRBV19
CDR3nt: TGTGCCAGTCGTCCGCGCTCCGGGACCACGAAACTGTTTTTT
CDR3aa: CASRPRSGTTKLFF

abundance: few
d_gene: NA
j_gene: TRBJ2-1
v_gene: TRBV5-1
CDR3nt: TGCGCCAGCAGCTTGGAGCCAAGCTCCTACAATGAGCAGTTCTTC
CDR3aa: CASSLEPSSYNEQFF

abundance: NA
d_gene: TRBD2
j_gene: TRBJ2-3
v_gene: TRBV20-1
CDR3nt: TGCAGTGCTCCGAGACTAGCGGGAGGGATAGATACGCAGTATTTT
CDR3aa: CSAPRLAGGIDTQYF

abundance: few
d_gene: TRBD1
j_gene: TRBJ1-1
v_gene: TRBV29-1
CDR3nt: TGCAGCGTTTCCAGGGGGGGCTCAGCTTTCTTT
CDR3aa: CSVSRGGSAFF

abundance: few
d_gene: TRBD2
j_gene: TRBJ2-1
v_gene: TRBV30
CDR3nt: TGTGCCTGGAGGCGACTAGCGGGCTACAATGAGCAGTTCTTC
CDR3aa: CAWRRLAGYNEQFF

abundance: NA
d_gene: NA
j_gene: TRBJ1-1
v_gene: TRBV3-1
CDR3nt: TGTGCCAGCAGCCAAGGGTCGCGATACACTGAAGCTTTCTTT
CDR3aa: CASSQGSRYTEAFF

abundance: few
d_gene: NA
j_gene: TRBJ1-1
v_gene: TRBV28
CDR3nt: TGTGCCAGCAGTTTTGGCCGGACTGAAGCTTTCTTT
CDR3aa: CASSFGRTEAFF

abundance: many
d_gene: NA
j_gene: TRBJ1-4
v_gene: TRBV7-9
CDR3nt: TGTGCCAGCAGCTTTAGAGGGTTACTAACGGGGAAGGAAAAACTGTTTTTT
CDR3aa: CASSFRGLLTGKEKLFF

abundance: NA
d_gene: NA
j_gene: TRBJ1-4
v_gene: TRBV5-1
CDR3nt: TGCGCCAGCAGCTTGGCGGCGGGAGATAATGAAAAACTGTTTTTT
CDR3aa: CASSLAAGDNEKLFF

abundance: many
d_gene: NA
j_gene: TRBJ2-2
v_gene: TRBV7-6
CDR3nt: TGTGCCAGCAGCGACTCTCCTCTAAAAGCGAACACCGGGGAGCTGTTTTTT
CDR3aa: CASSDSPLKANTGELFF

abundance: few
d_gene: NA
j_gene: TRBJ2-6
v_gene: TRBV27
CDR3nt: TGTGCCAGCAGTCCCCCTCCAAACAGGGCTGGGGCCAACGTCCTGACTTTC
CDR3aa: CASSPPPNRAGANVLTF

abundance: few
d_gene: NA
j_gene: TRBJ2-3
v_gene: TRBV7-2
CDR3nt: TGTGCCAGCAGCTTATTCGGGGATACGCAGTATTTT
CDR3aa: CASSLFGDTQYF

abundance: many
d_gene: NA
j_gene: TRBJ2-7
v_gene: TRBV5-6
CDR3nt: TGTGCCAGCAGCTTGTCCCTGACCTACGAGCAGTACTTC
CDR3aa: CASSLSLTYEQYF

abundance: NA
d_gene: NA
j_gene: TRBJ2-3
v_gene: TRBV20-1
CDR3nt: TGCAGTGCCGATCTTCTATGGGATACGCAGTATTTT
CDR3aa: CSADLLWDTQYF

abundance: many
d_gene: TRBD2
j_gene: TRBJ2-3
v_gene: TRBV4-1
CDR3nt: TGCGCCAGCAGCCAAGAGTATACTAGCGGGGCCACAGATACGCAGTATTTT
CDR3aa: CASSQEYTSGATDTQYF

abundance: NA
d_gene: NA
j_gene: TRBJ2-1
v_gene: TRBV3-1
CDR3nt: TGTGCCAGCAGCCTTTTTCGGGGAGCCAATGAGCAGTTCTTC
CDR3aa: CASSLFRGANEQFF

abundance: few
d_gene: NA
j_gene: TRBJ2-7
v_gene: TRBV3-1
CDR3nt: TGTGCCAGCAGCCAAGGGTTCAGGGAGCAGTACTTC
CDR3aa: CASSQGFREQYF

abundance: NA
d_gene: NA
j_gene: TRBJ2-5
v_gene: TRBV5-6
CDR3nt: TGTGCCAGCAGCTTGTCGCCGGGACCCGACGGAGAGACCCAGTACTTC
CDR3aa: CASSLSPGPDGETQYF

abundance: NA
d_gene: NA
j_gene: TRBJ2-2
v_gene: TRBV6-2/TRBV6-3
CDR3nt: TGTGCCAGCCGGAACACCGGGGAGCTGTTTTTT
CDR3aa: CASRNTGELFF

abundance: few
d_gene: NA
j_gene: TRBJ1-4
v_gene: TRBV5-1
CDR3nt: TGCGCCAGCAGCTTGTGGGGTGCAACTAATGAAAAACTGTTTTTT
CDR3aa: CASSLWGATNEKLFF

abundance: NA
d_gene: TRBD2
j_gene: TRBJ2-7
v_gene: TRBV19
CDR3nt: TGTGCCAGTGGGTCCTTGAGCGGGAGTTACGAGCAGTACTTC
CDR3aa: CASGSLSGSYEQYF